This T cell receptor beta chain derives from a study of T cell repertoires in cytomegalovirus infection. The overall study: The authors used CMV epitopes that were HLA-C-restricted (recently identified) and HLA-B-restricted (well studied). Indications of both CMV infection and matching HLA type were provided by public TCR beta signatures. Broader study findings: Summed public TCR beta family frequency identified CMV carriers bearing the relevant HLA. Across the ex vivo response, the dominant clonotypes were HLA-C-restricted CMV-specific TCR beta clonotypes.

Points on this clonotype: Its target is unknown.

TCRdb recomputed calls from the reads with MiXCR, one row per CDR3 protein. This table has 700,000 to 850,000 distinct CDR3 sequences, 32% appearing once. The sequence was obtained from a human donor in good health (CMV status not recorded). Some clones in this sample may be carry-over from other donors' samples. The sample in question was cultured CD8+ T cells from PBMCs, obtained from culture after CMV antigen stimulation.

The CDR3: CASSSSSRYNEQFF. Written as DNA, the CDR3 is TGTGCCAGCAGCTCCTCGTCACGATACAATGAGCAGTTCTTC. The rearrangement joins TRBV7-6 to TRBJ2-1; D is undetermined. The CDR3 is made up of 14 amino acids. CDR1 SGHVS and CDR2 FNYEAQ come from the germline V gene. The V gene lost 4 bases and the J gene lost 4 bases, with 11 bases spanning the gap.